The rows below give T cell receptor beta chains drawn from one sample of a study of blood T cell repertoires in COVID-19. Measured with immunoSEQ multiplex PCR; TCRdb has only the in-frame clones, and not every one. The sample comprises roughly 410,000 clones, approximately 89% of which are singletons, and roughly 1.5% rests with the top ten. The sequencing sample was made of peripheral blood. All receptors come from a woman in her forties with COVID-19, enrolled during active disease. CDR3s include the opening cysteine and the closing phenylalanine or tryptophan. The order of the fields is V gene, clone size, D gene, J gene, CDR3 DNA, CDR3 protein. A D gene is named only where the DNA matches it firmly. Size is omitted from some rows. Given values are once, few, many or a class for expanded clones.

V: TRBV19; size: NA; D: NA; J: TRBJ2-2; DNA: TGTGCCAGTAGTATTAGCCGAACCGGGGAGCTGTTTTTT; CDR3: CASSISRTGELFF
V: TRBV4-3; size: once; D: NA; J: TRBJ2-2; DNA: TGCGCCAGCAGCCAAGAGACGGCTAGCGCAATCAACACCGGGGAGCTGTTTTTT; CDR3: CASSQETASAINTGELFF
V: TRBV28; size: NA; D: TRBD1; J: TRBJ1-2; DNA: TGTGCCAGCAGTTCTTGGGGTGGGACAGGGAGCTATGGCTACACCTTC; CDR3: CASSSWGGTGSYGYTF
V: TRBV3-1/TRBV3-2; size: NA; D: TRBD1; J: TRBJ2-1; DNA: TGTGCCAGCAGCGCTCGAGGGGGCCAGAGAACCTACAATGAGCAGTTCTTC; CDR3: CASSARGGQRTYNEQFF
V: TRBV5-6; size: NA; D: TRBD2; J: TRBJ2-1; DNA: TGTGCCAGCAGCCTCGAGTCGGGACTAGCGGGTTACAATGAGCAGTTCTTC; CDR3: CASSLESGLAGYNEQFF
V: TRBV27; size: once; D: NA; J: TRBJ2-2; DNA: TGTGCCAGCAGTTGGGGGCAAGACACCGGGGAGCTGTTTTTT; CDR3: CASSWGQDTGELFF
V: TRBV25-1; size: NA; D: TRBD1; J: TRBJ2-2; DNA: TGTGCCAGCAGTGATAACAGGGGGTCGAACACCGGGGAGCTGTTTTTT; CDR3: CASSDNRGSNTGELFF
V: TRBV9; size: NA; D: NA; J: TRBJ2-3; DNA: TGTGCCAGCAGCGCTAAAATGCAGGGGAGCACAGATACGCAGTATTTT; CDR3: CASSAKMQGSTDTQYF
V: TRBV24-1; size: NA; D: TRBD1; J: TRBJ1-2; DNA: TGTGCCACCAGTGATTCGGTGCAGGGGGCGGGTGGCTACACCTTC; CDR3: CATSDSVQGAGGYTF
V: TRBV19; size: once; D: NA; J: TRBJ1-1; DNA: TGTGCCAGTAGTATGTATCAGACATACACTGAAGCTTTCTTT; CDR3: CASSMYQTYTEAFF
V: TRBV28; size: few; D: TRBD2; J: TRBJ2-2; DNA: TGTGCCAGCAGTTCCGGCGGAGCGGGAGGGCCTTATGGCGGGGAGCTGTTTTTT; CDR3: CASSSGGAGGPYGGELFF
V: TRBV13; size: NA; D: TRBD1; J: TRBJ2-3; DNA: TGTGCCAGCAGCTTAGGGACAGGGTTAACAGATACGCAGTATTTT; CDR3: CASSLGTGLTDTQYF
V: TRBV11-3; size: once; D: NA; J: TRBJ1-5; DNA: TGTGCCAGCAGCCCTAGCGGGGGTTCTTTGCAGCCCCAGCATTTT; CDR3: CASSPSGGSLQPQHF
V: TRBV3-1/TRBV3-2; size: NA; D: NA; J: TRBJ2-3; DNA: TGTGCCAGCAGCCAAGCGACGGGACCGGGGGGCACGCAGTATTTT; CDR3: CASSQATGPGGTQYF
V: TRBV4-1; size: NA; D: NA; J: TRBJ1-1; DNA: TGCGCCAGCAGCCAAGGATGGGTCGCGCGGGGCACTGAAGCTTTCTTT; CDR3: CASSQGWVARGTEAFF
V: TRBV20-1; size: NA; D: NA; J: TRBJ2-7; DNA: TGCAGTGCTAGTAGCGGACAGAGCTACGAGCAGTACTTC; CDR3: CSASSGQSYEQYF
V: TRBV24-1; size: NA; D: NA; J: TRBJ2-2; DNA: TGTGCCACCAGTCCGTCGCTCCCAAGCGCCGGGGAGCTGTTTTTT; CDR3: CATSPSLPSAGELFF
V: TRBV11-2; size: NA; D: TRBD2; J: TRBJ2-1; DNA: TGTGCCAGCAGCTTAGCGGCGCGGGGGGTTAATGAGCAGTTCTTC; CDR3: CASSLAARGVNEQFF
V: TRBV6-6; size: NA; D: NA; J: TRBJ1-5; DNA: TGTGCCAGCAGTCGGACAATTGGGGCGCCCAGGTCGTCCGATCAGCCCCAGCATTTT; CDR3: CASSRTIGAPRSSDQPQHF
V: TRBV15; size: NA; D: NA; J: TRBJ1-1; DNA: TGTGCCACCAGCACCGACAGTTACGTTGGCACTGAAGCTTTCTTT; CDR3: CATSTDSYVGTEAFF
V: TRBV2; size: NA; D: TRBD1; J: TRBJ2-5; DNA: TGTGCCAGGACAGGGCCCCGCCAAGAGACCCAGTACTTC; CDR3: CARTGPRQETQYF
V: TRBV19; size: NA; D: TRBD1; J: TRBJ1-5; DNA: TGTGCCAGTAGTATAGATCATTTACAGGGGGGAAGCAATCAGCCCCAGCATTTT; CDR3: CASSIDHLQGGSNQPQHF
V: TRBV27; size: NA; D: NA; J: TRBJ1-3; DNA: TGTGCCAGCAGTGCCGACACCTCTGGAAACACCATATATTTT; CDR3: CASSADTSGNTIYF
V: TRBV9; size: NA; D: TRBD1; J: TRBJ1-1; DNA: TGTGCCAGCAGCGTTACTGACAGGGGGGTCCCTGAAGCTTTCTTT; CDR3: CASSVTDRGVPEAFF
V: TRBV4-1; size: NA; D: TRBD1; J: TRBJ1-5; DNA: TGCGCCAGCAGCCCTGGACAGGGGAATCAGCCCCAGCATTTT; CDR3: CASSPGQGNQPQHF
V: TRBV9; size: once; D: TRBD1; J: TRBJ1-4; DNA: TGTGCCAGCAGCGTACGGGCAGGGGGTGAAAAACTGTTTTTT; CDR3: CASSVRAGGEKLFF
V: TRBV14; size: NA; D: NA; J: TRBJ1-1; DNA: TGTGCCAGCAGCCCATCCATGAACACTGAAGCTTTCTTT; CDR3: CASSPSMNTEAFF
V: TRBV9; size: NA; D: TRBD1; J: TRBJ1-2; DNA: TGTGCCAGCAGCCCAAGGGGGCCATGGGGCTACACCTTC; CDR3: CASSPRGPWGYTF
V: TRBV2; size: NA; D: NA; J: TRBJ1-2; DNA: TGTGCCAGCAGTGCGGTCAAACACTATGGCTACACCTTC; CDR3: CASSAVKHYGYTF
V: TRBV7-2; size: NA; D: NA; J: TRBJ2-1; DNA: TGTGCCAGCAGCAGGGACTCGGAGGGTGAGCAGTTCTTC; CDR3: CASSRDSEGEQFF
V: TRBV6-1; size: NA; D: NA; J: TRBJ1-1; DNA: TGTGCCAGCAGTGAAAGTTGGGCGCCGAACACTGAAGCTTTCTTT; CDR3: CASSESWAPNTEAFF
V: TRBV15; size: few; D: NA; J: TRBJ1-2; DNA: TGTGCCACCAGCGTTCAGATCCAAGGGGATGGCTACACCTTC; CDR3: CATSVQIQGDGYTF